This T cell receptor (beta chain) emerged from a study of T cell repertoires in cytomegalovirus infection. The wider study: A matching HLA type, together with CMV infection, was signaled by public TCR beta signatures.

Regarding this clonotype: Its matching antigen is unknown.

The CDR3 has 14 residues. V lost 1 base and J lost 14, with 19 bases in between. CDR1 LNHNV and CDR2 YYDKDF come from the germline V gene (reference sequence). MiXCR, applied by TCRdb to the reads, yields one record per CDR3 protein. There are 54,000 or so distinct CDR3 sequences in the sample; around 33% occur only once, and nearly 70% lies in the top ten. Sequenced material: PBMCs, sequenced either directly or after in vitro stimulation (not recorded which). This receptor was taken from a human donor in good health (CMV status not recorded). Some clones in this sample may be carry-over from other donors' samples. This sequence joins TRBV15 and TRBJ2-3; D is undetermined. The CDR3 DNA sequence: TGTGCCACCAGCAGAGTAGGTAGCCAATCCGATCCGTATTTT. This codes for CATSRVGSQSDPYF.